This entry describes one T cell receptor beta chain. Its matching antigen is unknown. A second PCR, run for about 7 to 11 cycles, used a sample-barcoded 5' primer plus a J-beta primer mix. Each cDNA molecule received a tag from a template-switch adaptor that had 12 random nucleotides. TCRdb reprocessed the 5' RACE reads via MiXCR and lists one record per CDR3 protein. The sample holds 1.5 million to 2 million distinct CDR3 sequences, 35% to 50% seen once. The entry originates in a study of blood T cells in healthy people across ages. V lost 5 bases to trimming and J lost 7 bases, with 18 bases between them. The CDR3 is 15 residues long. In germline, CDR1 is LGHDT, CDR2 YNNKEL (reference sequence). Study observations and caveats: Among T cells, TCR beta diversity per million cells dropped roughly linearly as age rose. It was the long-lived donors that had more naive CD4+ cells and higher diversity than aged donors. Donor CMV status was unknown, possibly confounding expanded clonotype changes.

V usage is TRBV3-1 and J usage is TRBJ2-1, with a tentative D call TRBD1 (5 bases). This clonotype originated in a human donor in good health. The sample consisted of blood. The CDR3 DNA reads as TGTGCCAGCAGCTCGACGACCACAGGTCGGAATGAGCAGTTCTTC. Its translation: CASSSTTTGRNEQFF.